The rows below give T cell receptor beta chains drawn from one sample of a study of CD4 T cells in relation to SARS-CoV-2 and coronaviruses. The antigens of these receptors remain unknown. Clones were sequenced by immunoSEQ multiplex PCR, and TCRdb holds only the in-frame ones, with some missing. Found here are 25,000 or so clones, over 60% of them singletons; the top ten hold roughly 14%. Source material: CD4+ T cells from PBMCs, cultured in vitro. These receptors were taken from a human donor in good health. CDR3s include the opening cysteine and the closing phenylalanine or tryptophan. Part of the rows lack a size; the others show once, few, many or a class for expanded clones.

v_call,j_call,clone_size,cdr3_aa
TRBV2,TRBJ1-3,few,CASSFRGIISGNTIYF
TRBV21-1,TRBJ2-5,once,CASSKDVGEGKETQYF
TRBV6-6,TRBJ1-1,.,CASSFLVGEAFF
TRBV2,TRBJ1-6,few,CASSSQGSSSPLHF
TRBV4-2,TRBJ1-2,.,CASSQERRSDGYTF
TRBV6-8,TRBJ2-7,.,CASSLLGSGGPYEQYF
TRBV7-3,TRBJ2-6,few,CASSLGAGAGAISGANVLTF
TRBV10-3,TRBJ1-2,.,CAISESGGWGGYTF
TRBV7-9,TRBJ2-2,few,CASSLLLGIGTGELFF
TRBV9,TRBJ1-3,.,CASSQRGLHPSGNTIYF
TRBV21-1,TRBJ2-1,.,CASSKSWDRGLYAYNEQFF
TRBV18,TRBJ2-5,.,CASSPIAGETQYF
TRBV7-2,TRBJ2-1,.,CASSLGLEREQFF
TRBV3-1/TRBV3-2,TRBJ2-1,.,CASSQGWGGPGEQFF
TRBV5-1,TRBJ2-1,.,CASSETSGTYNEQFF
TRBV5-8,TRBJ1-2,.,CASSLYQQGGAGYTF
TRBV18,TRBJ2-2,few,CASSRDGTGELFF
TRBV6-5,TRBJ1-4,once,CASSFGASNEKLFF
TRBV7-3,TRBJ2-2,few,CASSTPLGRNTGELFF
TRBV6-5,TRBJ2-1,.,CASTPGTRNEQFF
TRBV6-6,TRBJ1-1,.,CASSYLQLNTEAFF
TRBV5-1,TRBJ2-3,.,CASSIGADTQYF
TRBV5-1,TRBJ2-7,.,CASSSLDRGPPYEQYF
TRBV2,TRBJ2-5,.,CASSGGLAGLKTQYF
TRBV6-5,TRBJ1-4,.,CASSSEGGIREKLFF
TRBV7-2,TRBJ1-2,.,CASSLAGAYGYTF
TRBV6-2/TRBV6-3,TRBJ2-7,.,CASSHRGREQYF
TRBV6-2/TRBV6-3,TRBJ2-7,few,CASSYTSGRAYEQYF
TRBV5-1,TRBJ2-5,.,CASSWTPTSGGETQYF
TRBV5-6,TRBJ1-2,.,CASSRGGDGYTF
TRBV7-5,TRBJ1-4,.,CARSLRGGQGEQKLFF
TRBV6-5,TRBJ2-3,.,CASSQTQGGSKGQYF
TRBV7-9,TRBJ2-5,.,CASSLAVPQETQYF
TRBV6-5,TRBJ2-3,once,CASSGQGDTQYF
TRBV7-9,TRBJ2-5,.,CASKISGGFQETQYF
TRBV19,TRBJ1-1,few,CASSEGLRGNTEAFF
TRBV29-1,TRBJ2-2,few,CSVKTSGTGELFF
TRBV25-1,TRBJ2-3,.,CASTVAGTDTQYF
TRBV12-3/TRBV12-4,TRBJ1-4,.,CASRRVGEKLFF
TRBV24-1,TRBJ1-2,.,CATSDSGQGHGYTF
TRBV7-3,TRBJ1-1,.,CASSLQGNTEAFF
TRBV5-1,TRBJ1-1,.,CASPSRGEDTEAFF
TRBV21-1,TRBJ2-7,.,CARPTELSYEQYF
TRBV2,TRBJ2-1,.,CASSNSIGLAGANEQFF
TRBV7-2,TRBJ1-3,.,CASSLVGGLSGNTIYF
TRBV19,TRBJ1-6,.,CASSIGAGSYNSPLHF